This T cell receptor (beta chain) was identified in a study of T cell therapy after organ transplantation. This CDR3 spans 17 amino acids. Germline V gives CDR1 LGHNA, CDR2 YSLEER. With 0 bases clipped from V and 4 bases from J, the junction kept 11 bases outside the gene matches. Regarding this clone: The antigen is unknown.

The table came from immunoSEQ multiplex PCR; TCRdb's copy has only in-frame clones and leaves some out. The sample records approximately 1,800 clones, over 85% being singletons. Specified time point: 20-29 weeks after completion of therapy. Study-wide findings and caveats: CD8 clonality fold change after therapy inversely tracked pretherapy clonality.

This TCR was recovered from a human patient who had received a solid organ transplant and had CMV disease. The T cells may come from the graft donor. The V and J genes are TRBV4-3 and TRBJ1-2; 7 positions agree with TRBD1. The sequencing used CD8+ T cells from blood, collected after autologous CMV-specific T cell therapy. CDR3 residues: CASSQDRDSRLGYGYTF. In DNA, the CDR3 is TGCGCCAGCAGCCAAGATCGGGACAGCCGCCTTGGCTATGGCTACACCTTC.